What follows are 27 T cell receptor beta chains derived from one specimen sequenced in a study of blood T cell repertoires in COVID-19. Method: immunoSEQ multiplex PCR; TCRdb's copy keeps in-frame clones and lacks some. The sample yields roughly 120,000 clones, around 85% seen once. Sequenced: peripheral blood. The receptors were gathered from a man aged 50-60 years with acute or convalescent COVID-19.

CDR3 loop: CASSLALSVQYF. The CDR3, as DNA: TGTGCCAGCAGCTTGGCCCTTTCCGTCCAGTATTTT. The chain couples TRBV5-6 to TRBJ2-3, with no clear D. The CDR3 covers 12 residues. V shed 0 bases and J shed 12 bases, with 11 bases lying between them. CDR1 SGHDT and CDR2 YYEEEE come from the germline V gene. The variable domain in full, with the rest retrieved from reference TRBV5-6 and TRBJ2-3, is DAGVTQSPTHLIKTRGQQVTLRCSPKSGHDTVSWYQQALGQGPQFIFQYYEEEERQRGNFPDRFSGHQFPNYSSELNVNALLLGDSALYLCASSLALSVQYFGPGTRLTVL.

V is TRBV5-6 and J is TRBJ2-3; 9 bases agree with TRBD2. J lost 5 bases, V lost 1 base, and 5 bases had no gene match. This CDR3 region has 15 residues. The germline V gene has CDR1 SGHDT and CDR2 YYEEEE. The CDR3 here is CASSLTPSGEDTQYF. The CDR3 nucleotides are TGTGCCAGCAGCTTGACTCCTAGCGGGGAAGATACGCAGTATTTT.

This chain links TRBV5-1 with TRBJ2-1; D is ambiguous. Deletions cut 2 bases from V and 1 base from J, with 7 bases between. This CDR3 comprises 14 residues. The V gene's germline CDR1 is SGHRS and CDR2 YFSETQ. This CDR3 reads CASSFPGSYNEQFF. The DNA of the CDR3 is TGCGCCAGCAGCTTCCCCGGGTCCTACAATGAGCAGTTCTTC. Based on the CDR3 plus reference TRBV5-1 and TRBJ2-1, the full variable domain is KAGVTQTPRYLIKTRGQQVTLSCSPISGHRSVSWYQQTPGQGLQFLFEYFSETQRNKGNFPGRFSGRQFSNSRSEMNVSTLELGDSALYLCASSFPGSYNEQFFGPGTRLTVL.

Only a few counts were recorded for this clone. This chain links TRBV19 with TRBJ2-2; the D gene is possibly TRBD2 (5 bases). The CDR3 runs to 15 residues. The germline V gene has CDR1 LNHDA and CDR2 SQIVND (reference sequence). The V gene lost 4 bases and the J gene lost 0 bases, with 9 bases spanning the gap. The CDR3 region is CASSTSSANTGELFF. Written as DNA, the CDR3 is TGTGCCAGTAGTACTAGCTCCGCGAACACCGGGGAGCTGTTTTTT. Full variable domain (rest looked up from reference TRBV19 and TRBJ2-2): DGGITQSPKYLFRKEGQNVTLSCEQNLNHDAMYWYRQDPGQGLRLIYYSQIVNDFQKGDIAEGYSVSREKKESFPLTVTSAQKNPTAFYLCASSTSSANTGELFFGEGSRLTVL.

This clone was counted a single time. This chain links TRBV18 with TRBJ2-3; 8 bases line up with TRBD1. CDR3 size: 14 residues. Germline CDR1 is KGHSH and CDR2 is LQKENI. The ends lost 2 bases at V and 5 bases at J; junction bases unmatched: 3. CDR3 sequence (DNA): TGTGCCAGCTCACCATCAGGGGGCGAAGATACGCAGTATTTT. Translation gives CASSPSGGEDTQYF.

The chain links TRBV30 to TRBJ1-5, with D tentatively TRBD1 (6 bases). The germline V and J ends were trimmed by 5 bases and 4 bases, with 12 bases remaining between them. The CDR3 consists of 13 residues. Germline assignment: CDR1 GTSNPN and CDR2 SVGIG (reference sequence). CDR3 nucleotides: TGTGCCTGGGGAAGGCAGGGGAATCAGCCCCAGCATTTT. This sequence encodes CAWGRQGNQPQHF.

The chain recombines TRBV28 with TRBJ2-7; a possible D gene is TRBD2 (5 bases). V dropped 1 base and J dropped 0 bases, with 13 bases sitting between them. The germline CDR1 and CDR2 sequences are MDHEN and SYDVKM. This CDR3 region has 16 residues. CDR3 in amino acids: CASSLYSGSGSYEQYF. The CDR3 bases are TGTGCCAGCAGTTTATATTCGGGAAGCGGCTCCTACGAGCAGTACTTC.

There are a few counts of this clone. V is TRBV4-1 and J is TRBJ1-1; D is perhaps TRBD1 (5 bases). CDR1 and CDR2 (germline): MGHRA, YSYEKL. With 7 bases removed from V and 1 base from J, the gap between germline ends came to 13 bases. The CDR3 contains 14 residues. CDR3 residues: CASKDILANTEAFF. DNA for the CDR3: TGCGCCAGCAAGGACATTTTGGCGAACACTGAAGCTTTCTTT.

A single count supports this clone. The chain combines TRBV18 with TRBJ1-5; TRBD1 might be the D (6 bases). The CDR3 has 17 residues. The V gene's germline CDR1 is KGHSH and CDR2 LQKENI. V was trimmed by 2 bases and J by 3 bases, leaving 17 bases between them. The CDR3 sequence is CASSPYIPMGANQPQHF. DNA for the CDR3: TGTGCCAGCTCACCATATATTCCGATGGGGGCCAATCAGCCCCAGCATTTT.

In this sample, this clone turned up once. The CDR3 protein is CASSQGGQKAFF. The CDR3 bases are TGTGCCAGCAGCCAAGGGGGGCAGAAAGCTTTCTTT. The rearrangement uses TRBV4-2 and TRBJ1-1; possible D gene TRBD1, 6 bases. Trimming removed 1 base from V and 9 bases from J, with 9 bases in between. The CDR3 totals 12 residues. In germline, CDR1 is LGHNA, CDR2 YNFKEQ.

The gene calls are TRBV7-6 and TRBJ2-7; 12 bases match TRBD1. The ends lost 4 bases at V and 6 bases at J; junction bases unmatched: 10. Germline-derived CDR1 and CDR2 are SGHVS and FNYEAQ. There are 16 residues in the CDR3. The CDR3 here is CASSSRGQGASGEQYF. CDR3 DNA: TGTGCCAGCAGCTCGCGGGGACAGGGGGCTTCCGGCGAGCAGTACTTC.

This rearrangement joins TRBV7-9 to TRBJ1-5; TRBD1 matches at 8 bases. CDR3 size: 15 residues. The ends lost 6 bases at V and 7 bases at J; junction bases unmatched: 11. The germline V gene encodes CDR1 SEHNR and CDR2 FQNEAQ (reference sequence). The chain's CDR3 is CASSYGQGGSQPQHF. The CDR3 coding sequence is TGTGCCAGCAGTTACGGACAGGGAGGGAGCCAGCCCCAGCATTTT. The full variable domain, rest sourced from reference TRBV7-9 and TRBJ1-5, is DTGVSQNPRHKITKRGQNVTFRCDPISEHNRLYWYRQTLGQGPEFLTYFQNEAQLEKSRLLSDRFSAERPKGSFSTLEIQRTEQGDSAMYLCASSYGQGGSQPQHFGDGTRLSIL.

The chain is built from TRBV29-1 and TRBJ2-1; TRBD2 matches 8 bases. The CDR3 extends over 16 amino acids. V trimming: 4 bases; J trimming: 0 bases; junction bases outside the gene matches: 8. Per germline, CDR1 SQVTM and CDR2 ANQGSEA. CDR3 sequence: CSVGGRSPSSYNEQFF. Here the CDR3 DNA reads TGCAGCGTTGGCGGGAGGTCCCCGAGCTCCTACAATGAGCAGTTCTTC.

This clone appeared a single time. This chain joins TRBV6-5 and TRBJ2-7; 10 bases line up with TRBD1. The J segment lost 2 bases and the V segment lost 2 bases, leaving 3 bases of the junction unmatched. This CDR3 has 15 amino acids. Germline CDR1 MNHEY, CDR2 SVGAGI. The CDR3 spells CASSYRDRGAYEQYF. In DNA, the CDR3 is TGTGCCAGCAGTTACCGGGACAGGGGAGCCTACGAGCAGTACTTC.

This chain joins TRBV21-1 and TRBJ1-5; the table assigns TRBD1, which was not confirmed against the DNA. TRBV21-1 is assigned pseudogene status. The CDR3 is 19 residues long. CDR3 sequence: CASSLRFLRDRASNQPQHF. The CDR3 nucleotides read TGTGCCAGCAGCCTACGCTTCCTCCGGGACAGGGCTTCGAATCAGCCCCAGCATTTT.

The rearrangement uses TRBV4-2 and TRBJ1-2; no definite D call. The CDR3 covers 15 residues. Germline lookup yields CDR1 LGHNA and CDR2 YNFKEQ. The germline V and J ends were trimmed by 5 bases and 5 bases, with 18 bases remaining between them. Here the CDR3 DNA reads TGTGCCAGCAGCTTAGAAACTAACCGTTTATATGGCTACACCTTC. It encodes CASSLETNRLYGYTF.

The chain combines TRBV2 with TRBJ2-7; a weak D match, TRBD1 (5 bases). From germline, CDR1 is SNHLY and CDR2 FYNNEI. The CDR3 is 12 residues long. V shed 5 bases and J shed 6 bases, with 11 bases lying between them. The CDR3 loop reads CASSYLGAEQYF. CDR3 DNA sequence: TGTGCCAGCAGTTACCTAGGGGCCGAGCAGTACTTC.

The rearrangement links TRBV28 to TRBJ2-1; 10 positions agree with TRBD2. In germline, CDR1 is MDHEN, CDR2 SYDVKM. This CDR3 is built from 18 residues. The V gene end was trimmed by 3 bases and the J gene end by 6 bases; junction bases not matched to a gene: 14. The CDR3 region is CASSFGPTAGGLTNEQFF. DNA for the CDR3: TGTGCCAGCAGTTTTGGTCCCACAGCGGGAGGGCTCACCAATGAGCAGTTCTTC. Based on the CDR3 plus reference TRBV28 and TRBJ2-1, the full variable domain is DVKVTQSSRYLVKRTGEKVFLECVQDMDHENMFWYRQDPGLGLRLIYFSYDVKMKEKGDIPEGYSVSREKKERFSLILESASTNQTSMYLCASSFGPTAGGLTNEQFFGPGTRLTVL.

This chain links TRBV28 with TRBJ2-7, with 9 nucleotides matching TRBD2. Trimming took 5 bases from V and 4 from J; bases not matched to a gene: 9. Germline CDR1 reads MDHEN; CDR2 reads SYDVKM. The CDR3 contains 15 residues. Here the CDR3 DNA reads TGTGCCAGCAGTCCCGGCTTGGCGGGAGGGTACGAGCAGTACTTC. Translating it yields CASSPGLAGGYEQYF.

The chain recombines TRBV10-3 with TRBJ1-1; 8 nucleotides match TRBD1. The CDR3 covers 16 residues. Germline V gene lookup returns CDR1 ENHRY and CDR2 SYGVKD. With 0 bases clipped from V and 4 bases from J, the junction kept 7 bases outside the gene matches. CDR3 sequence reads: CAISESGQATGTEAFF. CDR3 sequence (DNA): TGTGCCATCAGTGAGTCGGGACAGGCAACAGGCACTGAAGCTTTCTTT.

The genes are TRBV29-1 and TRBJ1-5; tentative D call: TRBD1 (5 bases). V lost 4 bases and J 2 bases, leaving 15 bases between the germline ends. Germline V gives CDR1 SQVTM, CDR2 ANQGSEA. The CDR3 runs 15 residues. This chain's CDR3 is CSVVLAGGRNQPQHF. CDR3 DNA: TGCAGCGTTGTTTTGGCGGGGGGACGCAATCAGCCCCAGCATTTT.

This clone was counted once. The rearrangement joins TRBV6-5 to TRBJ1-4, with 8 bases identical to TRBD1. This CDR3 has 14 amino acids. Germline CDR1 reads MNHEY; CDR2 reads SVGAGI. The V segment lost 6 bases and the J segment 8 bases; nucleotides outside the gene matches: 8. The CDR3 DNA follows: TGTGCCAGCAGAATGGACAGGGACAGGGAAAAACTGTTTTTT. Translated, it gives CASRMDRDREKLFF.

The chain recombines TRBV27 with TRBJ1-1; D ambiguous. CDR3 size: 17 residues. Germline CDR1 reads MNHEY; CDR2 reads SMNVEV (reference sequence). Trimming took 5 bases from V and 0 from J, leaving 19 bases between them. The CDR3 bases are TGTGCCAGCAGTCGCCAAGTTGAGGGTCCCATGAACACTGAAGCTTTCTTT. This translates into CASSRQVEGPMNTEAFF.

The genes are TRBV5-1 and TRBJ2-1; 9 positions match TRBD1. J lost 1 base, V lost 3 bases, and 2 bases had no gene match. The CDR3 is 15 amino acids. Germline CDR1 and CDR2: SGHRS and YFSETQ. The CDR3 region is CASSSGTGSYNEQFF. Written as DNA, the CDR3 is TGCGCCAGCAGCTCTGGGACAGGGTCCTACAATGAGCAGTTCTTC.

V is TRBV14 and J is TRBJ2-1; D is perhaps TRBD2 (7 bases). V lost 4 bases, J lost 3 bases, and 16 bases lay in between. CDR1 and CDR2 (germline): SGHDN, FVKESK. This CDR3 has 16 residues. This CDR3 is CASSLLGGGFYNEQFF. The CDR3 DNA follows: TGTGCCAGCAGCCTCTTAGGGGGGGGGTTCTACAATGAGCAGTTCTTC.

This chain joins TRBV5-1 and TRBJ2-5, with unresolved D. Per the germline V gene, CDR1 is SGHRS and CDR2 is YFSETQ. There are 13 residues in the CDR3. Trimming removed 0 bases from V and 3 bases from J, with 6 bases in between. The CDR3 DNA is TGCGCCAGCAGCTTGGCCATTGAAGAGACCCAGTACTTC. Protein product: CASSLAIEETQYF.

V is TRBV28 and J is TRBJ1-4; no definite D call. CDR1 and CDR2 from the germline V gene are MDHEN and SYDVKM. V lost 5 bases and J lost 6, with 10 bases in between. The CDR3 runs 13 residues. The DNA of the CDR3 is TGTGCCAGCAGTCCCGGAGGTCATGAAAAACTGTTTTTT. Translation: CASSPGGHEKLFF.